The source of this TCR beta chain is a study of cytomegalovirus exposure and HLA in healthy donors. Primers for the PCR totalled 60 Vbeta and 13 Jbeta. Sequenced by immunoSEQ multiplex PCR; TCRdb stores in-frame clones only, minus some. The sample has about 150,000 clones, roughly 85% seen once. Trimming stripped 5 bases from V and 0 bases from J, with 11 bases between. The CDR3 sequence is 15 residues long. CDR1 and CDR2 (germline): MNHEY, SMNVEV (reference sequence). Sequenced sample: PBMCs. The chain couples TRBV27 to TRBJ1-3; no definite D call. The clonotype originates from a man aged 30 to 39 in good health and CMV-seropositive. The CDR3 DNA reads as TGTGCCAGCAGTCCCCAAGGGAGCTCTGGAAACACCATATATTTT. Protein product: CASSPQGSSGNTIYF.